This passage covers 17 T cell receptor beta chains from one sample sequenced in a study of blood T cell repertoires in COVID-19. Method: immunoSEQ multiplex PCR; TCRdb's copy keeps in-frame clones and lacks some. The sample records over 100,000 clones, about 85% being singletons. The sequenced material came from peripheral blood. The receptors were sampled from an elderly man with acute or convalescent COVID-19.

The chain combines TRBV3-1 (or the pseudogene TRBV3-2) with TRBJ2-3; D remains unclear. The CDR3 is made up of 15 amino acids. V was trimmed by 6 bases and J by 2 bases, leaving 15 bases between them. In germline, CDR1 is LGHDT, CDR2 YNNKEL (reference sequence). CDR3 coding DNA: TGTGCCAGCAGTAGTCTTGCTCCATCCACAGATACGCAGTATTTT. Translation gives CASSSLAPSTDTQYF.

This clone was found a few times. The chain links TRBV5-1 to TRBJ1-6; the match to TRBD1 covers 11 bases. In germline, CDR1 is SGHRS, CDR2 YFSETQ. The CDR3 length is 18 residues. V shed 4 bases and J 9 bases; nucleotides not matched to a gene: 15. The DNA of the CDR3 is TGCGCCAGCAGCCCGGGACAGGGGGGGTTTCGCGTAAGTTCACCCCTCCACTTT. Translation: CASSPGQGGFRVSSPLHF. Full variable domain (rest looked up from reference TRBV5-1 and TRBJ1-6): KAGVTQTPRYLIKTRGQQVTLSCSPISGHRSVSWYQQTPGQGLQFLFEYFSETQRNKGNFPGRFSGRQFSNSRSEMNVSTLELGDSALYLCASSPGQGGFRVSSPLHFGNGTRLTVT.

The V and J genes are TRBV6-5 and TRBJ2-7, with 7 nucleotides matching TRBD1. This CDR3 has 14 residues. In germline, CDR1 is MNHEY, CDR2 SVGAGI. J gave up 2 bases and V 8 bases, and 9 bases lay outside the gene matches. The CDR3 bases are TGTGCCAGCCTGGGGACAGATAGGACCTACGAGCAGTACTTC. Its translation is CASLGTDRTYEQYF.

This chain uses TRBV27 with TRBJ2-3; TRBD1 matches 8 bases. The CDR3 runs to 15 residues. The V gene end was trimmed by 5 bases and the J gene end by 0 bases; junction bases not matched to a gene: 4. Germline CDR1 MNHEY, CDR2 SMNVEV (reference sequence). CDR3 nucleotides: TGTGCCAGCAGTCGACAGGGGATTAGCACAGATACGCAGTATTTT. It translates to CASSRQGISTDTQYF.

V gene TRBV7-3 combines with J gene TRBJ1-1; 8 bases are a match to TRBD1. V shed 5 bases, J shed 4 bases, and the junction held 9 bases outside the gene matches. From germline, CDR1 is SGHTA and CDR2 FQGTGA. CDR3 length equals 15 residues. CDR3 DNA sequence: TGTGCCAGCAGCACCTCAGGGGGCGTTGGCACTGAAGCTTTCTTT. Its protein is CASSTSGGVGTEAFF.

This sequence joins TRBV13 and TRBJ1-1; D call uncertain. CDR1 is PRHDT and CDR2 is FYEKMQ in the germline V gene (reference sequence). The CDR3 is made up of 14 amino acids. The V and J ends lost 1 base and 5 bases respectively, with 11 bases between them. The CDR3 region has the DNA TGTGCCAGCAGCTTAGCCTCCGGCGGAACTGAAGCTTTCTTT. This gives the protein CASSLASGGTEAFF.

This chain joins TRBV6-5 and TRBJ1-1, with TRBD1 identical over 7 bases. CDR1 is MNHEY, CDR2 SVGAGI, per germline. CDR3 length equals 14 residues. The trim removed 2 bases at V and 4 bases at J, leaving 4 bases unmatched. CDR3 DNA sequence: TGTGCCAGCAGTTACCCCGACAGGGCCACTGAAGCTTTCTTT. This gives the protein CASSYPDRATEAFF.

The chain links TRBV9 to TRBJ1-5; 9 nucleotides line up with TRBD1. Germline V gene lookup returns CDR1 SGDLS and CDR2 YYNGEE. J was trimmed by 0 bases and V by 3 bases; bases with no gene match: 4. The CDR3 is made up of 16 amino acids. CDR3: CASSAGQGDSNQPQHF. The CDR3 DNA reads TGTGCCAGCAGCGCGGGACAGGGTGATAGCAATCAGCCCCAGCATTTT.

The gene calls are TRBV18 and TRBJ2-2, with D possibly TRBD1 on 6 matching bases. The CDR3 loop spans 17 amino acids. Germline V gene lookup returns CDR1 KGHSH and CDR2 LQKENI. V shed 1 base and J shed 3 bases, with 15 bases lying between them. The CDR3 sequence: CASSPQKNRVDTGELFF. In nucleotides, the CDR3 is TGTGCCAGCTCACCACAGAAAAACAGGGTTGACACCGGGGAGCTGTTTTTT.

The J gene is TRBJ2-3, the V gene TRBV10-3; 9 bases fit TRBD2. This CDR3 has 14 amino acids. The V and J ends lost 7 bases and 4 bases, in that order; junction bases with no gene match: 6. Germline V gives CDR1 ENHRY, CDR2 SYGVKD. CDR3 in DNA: TGTGCCATCAATCGCGGGGGGGCGGCAGATACGCAGTATTTT. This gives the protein CAINRGGAADTQYF.

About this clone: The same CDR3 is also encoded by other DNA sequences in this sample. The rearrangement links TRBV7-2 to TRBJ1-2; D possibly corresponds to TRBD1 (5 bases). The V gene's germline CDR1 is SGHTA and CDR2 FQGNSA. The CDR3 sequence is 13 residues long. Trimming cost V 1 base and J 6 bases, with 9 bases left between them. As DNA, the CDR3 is TGTGCCAGCAGCTTAGGGCAGGGTGATGGCTACACCTTC. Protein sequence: CASSLGQGDGYTF.

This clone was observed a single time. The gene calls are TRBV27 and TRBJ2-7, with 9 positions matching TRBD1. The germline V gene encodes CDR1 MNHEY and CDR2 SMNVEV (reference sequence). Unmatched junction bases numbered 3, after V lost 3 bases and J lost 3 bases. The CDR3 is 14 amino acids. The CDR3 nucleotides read TGTGCCAGCAGTTTCACAGGGGGCGGCTACGAGCAGTACTTC. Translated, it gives CASSFTGGGYEQYF.

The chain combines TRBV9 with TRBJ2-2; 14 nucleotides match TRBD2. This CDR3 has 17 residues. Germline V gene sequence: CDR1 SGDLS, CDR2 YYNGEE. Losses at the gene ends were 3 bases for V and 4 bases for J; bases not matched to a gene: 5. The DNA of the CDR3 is TGTGCCAGCAGCGCCGGGACTAGCGGGAGAGTCACCGGGGAGCTGTTTTTT. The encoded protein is CASSAGTSGRVTGELFF.

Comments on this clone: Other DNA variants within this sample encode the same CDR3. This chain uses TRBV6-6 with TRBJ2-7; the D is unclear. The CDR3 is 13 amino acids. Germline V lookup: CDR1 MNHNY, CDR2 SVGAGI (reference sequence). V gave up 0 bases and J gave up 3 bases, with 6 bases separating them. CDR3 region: CASSYSAGYEQYF. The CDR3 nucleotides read TGTGCCAGCAGTTACTCTGCAGGCTACGAGCAGTACTTC.

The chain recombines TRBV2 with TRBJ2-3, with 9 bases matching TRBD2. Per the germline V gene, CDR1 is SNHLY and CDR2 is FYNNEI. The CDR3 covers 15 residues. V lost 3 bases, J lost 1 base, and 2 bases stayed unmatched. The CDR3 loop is CASSELAGGTDTQYF. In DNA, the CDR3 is TGTGCCAGCAGTGAGTTAGCGGGGGGCACAGATACGCAGTATTTT.

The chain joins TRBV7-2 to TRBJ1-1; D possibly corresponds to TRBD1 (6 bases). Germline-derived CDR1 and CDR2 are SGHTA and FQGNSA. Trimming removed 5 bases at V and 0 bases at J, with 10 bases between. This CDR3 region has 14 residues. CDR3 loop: CASSLRQVNTEAFF. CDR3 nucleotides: TGTGCCAGCAGCCTGCGACAGGTGAACACTGAAGCTTTCTTT.

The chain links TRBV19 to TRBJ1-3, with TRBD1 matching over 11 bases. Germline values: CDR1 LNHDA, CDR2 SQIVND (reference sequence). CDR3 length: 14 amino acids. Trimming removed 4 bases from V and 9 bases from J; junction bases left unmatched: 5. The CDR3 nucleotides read TGTGCCAGTAGTACCGGACAGGGGGCCAGCACCATATATTTT. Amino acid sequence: CASSTGQGASTIYF.